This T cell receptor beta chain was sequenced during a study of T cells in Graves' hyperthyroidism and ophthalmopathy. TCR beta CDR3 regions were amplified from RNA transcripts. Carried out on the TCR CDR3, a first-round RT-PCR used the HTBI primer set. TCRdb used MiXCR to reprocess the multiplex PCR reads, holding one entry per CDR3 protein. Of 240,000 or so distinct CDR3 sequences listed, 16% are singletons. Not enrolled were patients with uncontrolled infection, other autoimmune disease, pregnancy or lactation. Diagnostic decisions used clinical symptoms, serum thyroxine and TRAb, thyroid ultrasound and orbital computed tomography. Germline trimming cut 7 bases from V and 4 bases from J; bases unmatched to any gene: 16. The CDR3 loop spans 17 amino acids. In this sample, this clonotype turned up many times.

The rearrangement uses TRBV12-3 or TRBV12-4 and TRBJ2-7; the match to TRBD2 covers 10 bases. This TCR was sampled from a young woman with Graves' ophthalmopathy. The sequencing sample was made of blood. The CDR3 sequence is CASTVGLAAGNRYEQYF. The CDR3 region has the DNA TGTGCCAGCACCGTCGGACTAGCGGCAGGAAACCGATACGAGCAGTACTTC.